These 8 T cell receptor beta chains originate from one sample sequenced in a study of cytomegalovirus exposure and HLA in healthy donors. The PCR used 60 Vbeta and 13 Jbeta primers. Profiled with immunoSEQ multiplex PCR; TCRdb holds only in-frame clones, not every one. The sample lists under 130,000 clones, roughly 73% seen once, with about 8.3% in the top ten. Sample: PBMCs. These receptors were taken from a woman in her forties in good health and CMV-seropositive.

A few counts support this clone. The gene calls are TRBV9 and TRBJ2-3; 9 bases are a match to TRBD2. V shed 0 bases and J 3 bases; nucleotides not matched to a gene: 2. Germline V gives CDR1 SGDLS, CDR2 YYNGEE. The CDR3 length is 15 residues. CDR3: CASSVVSGRTDTQYF. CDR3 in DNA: TGTGCCAGCAGCGTAGTAAGCGGGAGGACAGATACGCAGTATTTT.

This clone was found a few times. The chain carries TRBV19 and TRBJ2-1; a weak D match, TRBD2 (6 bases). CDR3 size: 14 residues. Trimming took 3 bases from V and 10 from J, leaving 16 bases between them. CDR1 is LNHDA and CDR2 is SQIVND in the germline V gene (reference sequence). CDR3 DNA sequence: TGTGCCAGTAGTATGAGGGAGGCCCCAAAGGAGCAGTTCTTC. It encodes CASSMREAPKEQFF.

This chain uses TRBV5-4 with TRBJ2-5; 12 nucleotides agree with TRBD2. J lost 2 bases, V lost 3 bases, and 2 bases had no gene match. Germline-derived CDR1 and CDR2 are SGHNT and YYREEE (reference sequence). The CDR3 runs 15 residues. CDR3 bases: TGTGCCAGCAGCTCCGGGACTAGCGGGCAAGAGACCCAGTACTTC. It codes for CASSSGTSGQETQYF. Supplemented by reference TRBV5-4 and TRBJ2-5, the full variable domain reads ETGVTQSPTHLIKTRGQQVTLRCSSQSGHNTVSWYQQALGQGPQFIFQYYREEENGRGNFPPRFSGLQFPNYSSELNVNALELDDSALYLCASSSGTSGQETQYFGPGTRLLVL.

The CDR3 loop reads CASSQDRVLGAYGYTF. CDR3 sequence (DNA): TGCGCCAGCAGCCAAGATCGGGTGCTAGGGGCCTATGGCTACACCTTC. The chain combines TRBV4-3 with TRBJ1-2, with D perhaps matching TRBD1 (5 bases). This CDR3 comprises 16 residues. Trimming took off 0 bases at V and 4 bases at J, with 15 bases between the two ends. CDR1 and CDR2 from the germline V gene are LGHNA and YSLEER.

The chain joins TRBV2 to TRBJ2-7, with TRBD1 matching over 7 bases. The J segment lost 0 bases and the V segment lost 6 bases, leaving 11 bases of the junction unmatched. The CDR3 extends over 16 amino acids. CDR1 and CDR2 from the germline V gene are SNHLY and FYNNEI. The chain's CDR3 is CASRGRQGVSSYEQYF. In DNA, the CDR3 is TGTGCCAGCAGGGGAAGACAGGGAGTGAGCTCCTACGAGCAGTACTTC.

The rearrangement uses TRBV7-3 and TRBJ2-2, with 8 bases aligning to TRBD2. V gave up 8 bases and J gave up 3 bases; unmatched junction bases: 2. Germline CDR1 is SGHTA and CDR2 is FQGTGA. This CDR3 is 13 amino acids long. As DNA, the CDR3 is TGTGCCAGCCGGGGGGGCGACACCGGGGAGCTGTTTTTT. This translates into CASRGGDTGELFF.

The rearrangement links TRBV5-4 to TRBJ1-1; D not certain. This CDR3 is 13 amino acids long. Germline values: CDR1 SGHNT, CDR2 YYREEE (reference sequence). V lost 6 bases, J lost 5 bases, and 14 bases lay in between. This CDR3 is CASNRPGVTEAFF. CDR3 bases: TGTGCCAGCAACCGCCCCGGAGTTACTGAAGCTTTCTTT. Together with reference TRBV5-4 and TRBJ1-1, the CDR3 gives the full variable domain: ETGVTQSPTHLIKTRGQQVTLRCSSQSGHNTVSWYQQALGQGPQFIFQYYREEENGRGNFPPRFSGLQFPNYSSELNVNALELDDSALYLCASNRPGVTEAFFGQGTRLTVV.

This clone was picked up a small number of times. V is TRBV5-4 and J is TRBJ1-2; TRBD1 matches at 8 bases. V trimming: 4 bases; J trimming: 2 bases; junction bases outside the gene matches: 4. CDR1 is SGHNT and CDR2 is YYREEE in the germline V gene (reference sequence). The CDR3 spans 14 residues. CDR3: CASSPRQGNYGYTF. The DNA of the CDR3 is TGTGCCAGCAGCCCTAGACAGGGGAACTATGGCTACACCTTC.